The 19 T cell receptor beta chains presented below share a single source sample, sequenced in a study of T cells in Graves' hyperthyroidism and ophthalmopathy. There were TCR beta CDR3 regions amplified from RNA transcripts. Researchers ran a first-round RT-PCR on the TCR CDR3 using the HTBI primer set. One entry per CDR3 protein, called by TCRdb with MiXCR from the multiplex PCR reads. The data show fewer than 350,000 distinct CDR3 sequences, around a fifth seen once. Sequencing was performed on blood. Receptor source: a man over 45 with Graves' ophthalmopathy.

The J gene is TRBJ1-5, the V gene TRBV24-1, with unresolved D. Germline V gene sequence: CDR1 KGHDR, CDR2 SFDVKD. V shed 6 bases and J shed 8 bases, with 10 bases lying between them. This CDR3 has 12 residues. The DNA of the CDR3 is TGTGCCACCAGTCACGATCGGGAGCCCCAGCATTTT. It specifies CATSHDREPQHF.

The genes are TRBV6-1 and TRBJ2-5; tentative D call: TRBD2 (6 bases). The ends were cut back, 10 bases at V and 4 bases at J, with 16 bases in the middle. Germline CDR1 MNHNS, CDR2 SASEGT. The CDR3 loop spans 13 amino acids. The CDR3, as DNA: TGTGCCACCTTGCCACGGGAGAGAGAGACCCAGTACTTC. The encoded protein is CATLPRERETQYF.

This clonotype showed up many times. The gene calls are TRBV6-1 and TRBJ1-5; D may be TRBD1 (6 bases). Germline CDR1 MNHNS, CDR2 SASEGT. The CDR3 runs 14 residues. V was clipped by 6 bases and J by 3 bases, with 12 bases between them. CDR3 nucleotide sequence: TGTGCCAGCAGCGGCGGACAGCTCAATCAGCCCCAGCATTTT. Encoded protein: CASSGGQLNQPQHF.

This clonotype was detected a few times. A read error may produce the germline difference seen at one junction end. The chain recombines TRBV20-1 with TRBJ1-5; TRBD1 matches at 9 bases. This CDR3 comprises 16 residues. CDR1 DFQATT and CDR2 SNEGSKA come from the germline V gene (reference sequence). The CDR3 nucleotides are TGCAGCGCTAGACACGGGACAGGGAGAAGCAATCAGCCCCAGCATTTT. This gives the protein CSARHGTGRSNQPQHF.

The chain couples TRBV6-1 to TRBJ2-5; D is unresolved. V was shortened by 5 bases and J by 2 bases, with 18 bases between the two germline ends. Germline lookup yields CDR1 MNHNS and CDR2 SASEGT. The CDR3 has 16 residues. CDR3 loop: CASSTLPGTPQETQYF. CDR3 DNA sequence: TGTGCCAGCAGTACCCTTCCCGGAACCCCACAAGAGACCCAGTACTTC.

The rearrangement links TRBV4-1 to TRBJ1-6; D is unclear. CDR1 is MGHRA, CDR2 YSYEKL, per germline. Trimming removed 2 bases from V and 16 bases from J, with 18 bases in between. This CDR3 is built from 14 residues. The CDR3 sequence is CASSQPTRGPRLHF. The DNA of the CDR3 is TGCGCCAGCAGCCAACCAACCCGAGGACCGCGTCTCCACTTT.

V gene TRBV9 combines with J gene TRBJ1-6, with a weak D call TRBD1 (5 bases). Germline values: CDR1 SGDLS, CDR2 YYNGEE. The CDR3 is 17 residues long. V lost 3 bases to trimming and J lost 7 bases, with 20 bases between them. CDR3 bases: TGTGCCAGCAGCGCGGGACTCCCGGAGGGGCTAAATTCACCCCTCCACTTT. Its protein product is CASSAGLPEGLNSPLHF.

The chain uses TRBV9 and TRBJ1-1; 10 bases map to TRBD1. After removal of 4 bases from V and 5 bases from J, the junction contained 5 bases not matched to a gene. CDR3 length equals 14 residues. From germline, CDR1 is SGDLS and CDR2 YYNGEE. CDR3 in amino acids: CASSPDRGRTEAFF. CDR3 nucleotide sequence: TGTGCCAGCAGCCCAGACAGGGGGCGAACTGAAGCTTTCTTT.

This rearrangement joins TRBV28 to TRBJ2-6; TRBD2 aligns across 8 bases. The V segment lost 4 bases and the J segment 2 bases; nucleotides outside the gene matches: 1. This CDR3 has 15 residues. CDR1 MDHEN and CDR2 SYDVKM come from the germline V gene. Here the CDR3 DNA reads TGTGCCAGCAGTTCGGGGGGGCCTGGGGCCAACGTCCTGACTTTC. It translates to CASSSGGPGANVLTF.

This clonotype was seen a handful of times. CDR3 sequence (DNA): TGTGCCACCAGTGATTTAGACCAGGTTCAGCCCCAGCATTTT. Its translation is CATSDLDQVQPQHF. V and J are TRBV24-1 and TRBJ1-5; D gene unclear. V was clipped by 1 base and J by 6 bases, with 9 bases between them. The CDR3 totals 14 residues. CDR1 is KGHDR, CDR2 SFDVKD, per germline.

Ten or more counts support this clonotype. J is TRBJ2-7 and V is TRBV11-2, with D hard to call. The CDR3 is 14 residues long. V was cut by 0 bases and J by 4 bases, with 10 bases left in between. Germline V gene data show CDR1 as SGHAT and CDR2 as FQNNGV. The CDR3 loop is CASSLEASRYEQYF. As DNA, the CDR3 is TGTGCCAGCAGCTTAGAAGCCAGTAGGTACGAGCAGTACTTC.

The CDR3 is CSASLAGTQQYF. In DNA form, the CDR3 reads TGCAGTGCTAGCCTAGCGGGGACACAGCAGTACTTC. The rearrangement links TRBV20-1 to TRBJ2-7; 9 bases line up with TRBD2. This CDR3 has 12 amino acids. Trimming removed 3 bases from V and 8 bases from J; junction bases left unmatched: 5. Germline V gene sequence: CDR1 DFQATT, CDR2 SNEGSKA (reference sequence).

In its sample, this clonotype was seen many times. This chain links TRBV20-1 with TRBJ2-3, with a weak D call TRBD2 (6 bases). V lost 5 bases to trimming and J lost 6 bases, with 15 bases between them. CDR1 and CDR2 from the germline V gene are DFQATT and SNEGSKA (reference sequence). The CDR3 runs to 13 residues. The CDR3 DNA is TGCAGTGCTGTGGGACTCCGGGGGGATACGCAGTATTTT. This encodes CSAVGLRGDTQYF.

This clonotype was counted many times. The V call is TRBV7-2, the J call TRBJ2-3; the match to TRBD2 covers 12 bases. The CDR3 is 16 amino acids. J lost 3 bases, V lost 6 bases, and 7 bases had no gene match. Germline values: CDR1 SGHTA, CDR2 FQGNSA. For the CDR3, the DNA is TGTGCCAGCAGTTCTAGCGGGAGGGCCAGTACAGATACGCAGTATTTT. Its translation: CASSSSGRASTDTQYF.

This chain links TRBV27 with TRBJ1-4; 7 positions match TRBD1. The V gene's germline CDR1 is MNHEY and CDR2 SMNVEV (reference sequence). The CDR3 sequence is 16 residues long. The ends lost 1 base at V and 4 bases at J; junction bases unmatched: 6. CDR3 coding DNA: TGTGCCAGCAGTTTATACCCGGGACAGCTTAATGAAAAACTGTTTTTT. Its translation is CASSLYPGQLNEKLFF.

The rearrangement uses TRBV24-1 and TRBJ2-1; possibly TRBD2 for D (5 bases). Per the germline V gene, CDR1 is KGHDR and CDR2 is SFDVKD. This CDR3 region has 14 residues. V was shortened by 1 base and J by 4 bases, with 7 bases between the two germline ends. The CDR3: CATSDLGLYNEQFF. DNA for the CDR3: TGTGCCACCAGTGATTTAGGACTTTACAATGAGCAGTTCTTC.

This clonotype was seen at least ten times. This rearrangement joins TRBV28 to TRBJ2-5; TRBD1 aligns across 9 bases. J was trimmed by 13 bases and V by 5 bases; bases with no gene match: 8. This CDR3 is 12 amino acids long. The V gene's germline CDR1 is MDHEN and CDR2 SYDVKM. CDR3: CASSPGQGRGYF. The CDR3 nucleotides read TGTGCCAGCAGTCCAGGACAGGGGAGAGGGTACTTC. Filled out from reference TRBV28 and TRBJ2-5, the complete variable domain reads DVKVTQSSRYLVKRTGEKVFLECVQDMDHENMFWYRQDPGLGLRLIYFSYDVKMKEKGDIPEGYSVSREKKERFSLILESASTNQTSMYLCASSPGQGRGYFGPGTRLLVL.

The chain recombines TRBV12-3 or TRBV12-4 with TRBJ2-1, with TRBD1 matching over 12 bases. This CDR3 region has 14 residues. The V segment lost 5 bases and the J segment 10 bases; nucleotides outside the gene matches: 6. CDR3 sequence (DNA): TGTGCCAGCAGTCCGGGACAGGGGGCAGGAGAGCAGTTCTTC. Protein sequence: CASSPGQGAGEQFF.

Note on this clonotype: This may arise from a read error, as a much more abundant clone is one base away. V usage is TRBV3-1 and J usage is TRBJ1-2, with TRBD1 matching over 12 bases. Trimming at V came to 4 bases and at J to 6 bases, leaving 3 bases not matched to a gene. This CDR3 has 14 amino acids. Germline loops: CDR1 LGHDT, CDR2 YNNKEL (reference sequence). The CDR3 DNA follows: TGTGCCAGCAGCCCGGGACAGGGGGCGGATGGCTACACCTTC. Its protein product is CASSPGQGADGYTF.